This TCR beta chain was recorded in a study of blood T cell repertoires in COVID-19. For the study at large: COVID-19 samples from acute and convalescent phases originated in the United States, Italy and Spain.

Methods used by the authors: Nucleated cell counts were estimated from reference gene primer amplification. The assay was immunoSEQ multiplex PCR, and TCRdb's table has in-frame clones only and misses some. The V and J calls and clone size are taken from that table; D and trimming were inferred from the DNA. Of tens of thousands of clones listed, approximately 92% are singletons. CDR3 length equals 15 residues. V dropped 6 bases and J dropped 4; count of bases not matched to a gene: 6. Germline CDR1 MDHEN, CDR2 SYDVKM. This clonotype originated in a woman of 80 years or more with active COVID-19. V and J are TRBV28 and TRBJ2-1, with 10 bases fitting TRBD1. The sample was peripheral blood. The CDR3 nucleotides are TGTGCCAGCAGCTGGGGGACAGGGGTTTACAATGAGCAGTTCTTC. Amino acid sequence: CASSWGTGVYNEQFF.